The entry below gives a single T cell receptor (beta chain) sequence along with its context. This entry comes from a study of T cells in localized non-small cell lung cancer. TCRdb's copy holds only in-frame clones and misses some; the assay was immunoSEQ multiplex PCR. The sample lists about 31,000 clones, 89% occurring once. The germline CDR1 and CDR2 sequences are MDHEN and SYDVKM. V lost 4 bases and J 3 bases, leaving 10 bases between the germline ends. The CDR3 runs to 14 residues. The starting material was peripheral blood, obtained before any cancer treatment. The chain uses TRBV28 and TRBJ1-5; D is uncertain. This clonotype was sampled from a woman aged 40-69 years with stage I lung adenocarcinoma. CDR3 protein: CASSSSSYNQPQHF. The CDR3 DNA follows: TGTGCCAGCAGTTCGTCAAGCTACAATCAGCCCCAGCATTTT.